The present entry profiles one T cell receptor (beta chain) with its context. The source of the sample is a study of blood T cell repertoires in COVID-19. Study-level information: Samples taken during acute and convalescent COVID-19 were collected in the United States, Italy and Spain.

V was shortened by 0 bases and J by 8 bases, with 12 bases between the two germline ends. The V gene's germline CDR1 is SGDLS and CDR2 YYNGEE. CDR3 length: 14 residues. Participants came from fewer than 25 US areas, aged about 18 to 89 years. Participants' own reports of clinical history determined their cohort assignment. Only in-frame clones appear in the TCRdb table, and some are missing; sequencing was by immunoSEQ multiplex PCR. The table includes 300,000 to 350,000 clones, around 90% detected once. The specimen sequenced was PBMCs or T cells enriched from blood (not recorded which). This chain uses TRBV9 with TRBJ2-1; maybe TRBD2 (5 bases). This TCR was recovered from a woman aged 18 to 35 with acute COVID-19. The CDR3 DNA sequence: TGTGCCAGCAGCGTAGAGGGTAGCGCCCATGAGCAGTTCTTC. This sequence encodes CASSVEGSAHEQFF.